These 27 T cell receptor beta chains were sequenced from one sample in a study of blood T cell repertoires in COVID-19. Repertoires were generated with immunoSEQ multiplex PCR, while TCRdb's copy carries only in-frame clones and drops some. This sample has around 100,000 clones, with around four fifths found just once. Input material: peripheral blood. The receptors were gathered from an older man with active or convalescent COVID-19.

CDR3 protein: CASSPGIPGERGYTF. The CDR3 coding sequence is TGTGCCAGCAGCCCCGGGATACCAGGGGAACGGGGCTACACCTTC. The chain has TRBV9 and TRBJ1-2, with a possible D match to TRBD1 (6 bases). The V and J ends lost 4 bases and 8 bases respectively, with 21 bases between them. The germline V gene has CDR1 SGDLS and CDR2 YYNGEE. This CDR3 is built from 15 residues.

The rearrangement links TRBV19 to TRBJ1-2; 12 bases map to TRBD1. The V and J ends lost 1 base and 7 bases, in that order; junction bases with no gene match: 7. The length of the CDR3 is 16 residues. Germline V gene lookup returns CDR1 LNHDA and CDR2 SQIVND (reference sequence). This CDR3 is CASSIVPGQGAGGYTF. The CDR3 DNA reads TGTGCCAGTAGTATAGTCCCGGGACAGGGGGCGGGTGGCTACACCTTC.

The rearrangement links TRBV10-3 to TRBJ1-2, with D uncertain. V was cut by 6 bases and J by 4 bases, with 21 bases left in between. The CDR3 length is 16 residues. Germline V lookup: CDR1 ENHRY, CDR2 SYGVKD. Here the CDR3 DNA reads TGTGCCATCAGCGACCTCCGGACTGGGCGGTTCTATGGCTACACCTTC. This encodes CAISDLRTGRFYGYTF.

The chain carries TRBV9 and TRBJ2-2; the match to TRBD2 covers 10 bases. Germline V gene lookup returns CDR1 SGDLS and CDR2 YYNGEE. V lost 4 bases to trimming and J lost 5 bases; unmatched junction nucleotides: 5. The CDR3 sequence is 15 residues long. CDR3 sequence (DNA): TGTGCCAGCAGCTCTAGCGGGAGATGGACCGGGGAGCTGTTTTTT. Its protein product is CASSSSGRWTGELFF. The full variable domain, in which reference TRBV9 and TRBJ2-2 provide the parts outside the CDR3, is DSGVTQTPKHLITATGQRVTLRCSPRSGDLSVYWYQQSLDQGLQFLIQYYNGEERAKGNILERFSAQQFPDLHSELNLSSLELGDSALYFCASSSSGRWTGELFFGEGSRLTVL.

The rearrangement uses TRBV19 and TRBJ2-2; no firm D call. This CDR3 is built from 16 residues. The V end was cut by 8 bases, the J end by 1 base, with 17 bases between. Germline V gene sequence: CDR1 LNHDA, CDR2 SQIVND (reference sequence). The DNA of the CDR3 is TGTGCCAGTGGAGCCTTCGGGTCAAAGAACACCGGGGAGCTGTTTTTT. Its protein product is CASGAFGSKNTGELFF.

This clone was recorded at least ten times. The CDR3 spells CASSGDRTPSTDTQYF. The CDR3 region has the DNA TGTGCCAGTAGTGGAGACAGGACTCCTAGCACAGATACGCAGTATTTT. The chain links TRBV19 to TRBJ2-3; possibly TRBD1 for D (6 bases). Trimming removed 5 bases from V and 0 bases from J, with 15 bases in between. The germline CDR1 and CDR2 sequences are LNHDA and SQIVND (reference sequence). The length of the CDR3 is 16 residues.

The chain joins TRBV11-1 to TRBJ2-7; 11 nucleotides agree with TRBD1. Germline CDR1 is SGHAT and CDR2 is FQDESV (reference sequence). CDR3 size: 15 residues. The ends lost 5 bases at V and 7 bases at J; junction bases unmatched: 10. The CDR3 loop is CASSPRTGGSGEQYF. DNA of the CDR3: TGTGCCAGCAGCCCAAGGACAGGGGGCTCGGGGGAGCAGTACTTC.

Only one count was recorded for this clone. The chain carries TRBV5-4 and TRBJ1-1; 8 nucleotides agree with TRBD1. CDR3 size: 14 residues. Germline V gene lookup returns CDR1 SGHNT and CDR2 YYREEE (reference sequence). V was clipped by 6 bases and J by 5 bases; unmatched bases: 9. The CDR3 is CASTVTGGFTEAFF. The CDR3 region has the DNA TGTGCCAGCACCGTAACAGGGGGATTTACTGAAGCTTTCTTT. Together with reference TRBV5-4 and TRBJ1-1, the CDR3 gives the full variable domain: ETGVTQSPTHLIKTRGQQVTLRCSSQSGHNTVSWYQQALGQGPQFIFQYYREEENGRGNFPPRFSGLQFPNYSSELNVNALELDDSALYLCASTVTGGFTEAFFGQGTRLTVV.

The rearrangement uses TRBV5-4 and TRBJ1-4; tentatively, D is TRBD1 (5 bases). The CDR3 extends over 15 amino acids. The ends were cut back, 5 bases at V and 3 bases at J, with 14 bases in the middle. Germline loops: CDR1 SGHNT, CDR2 YYREEE (reference sequence). CDR3 coding DNA: TGTGCCAGCAGATCGGGGGGGTCGGCTAATGAAAAACTGTTTTTT. Translating gives CASRSGGSANEKLFF.

This chain uses TRBV12-2 with TRBJ2-5; the DNA was not used to check the table's D call, TRBD2. TRBV12-2 is marked as a pseudogene. This CDR3 has 16 residues. The CDR3 here is CASRRLAGGSRETQYF. The CDR3 region has the DNA TGTGCAAGTCGCCGACTAGCGGGAGGGAGTAGGGAGACCCAGTACTTC.

The J gene is TRBJ2-3, the V gene TRBV27; D may be TRBD2 (6 bases). CDR1 MNHEY and CDR2 SMNVEV come from the germline V gene (reference sequence). The CDR3 consists of 15 residues. Trimming shortened V by 5 bases and J by 1 base, and 13 bases separated the two germline ends. CDR3: CASSPRDSRTDTQYF. The DNA of the CDR3 is TGTGCCAGCAGTCCGCGGGACTCGCGCACAGATACGCAGTATTTT.

This chain links TRBV9 with TRBJ2-3, with TRBD2 matching over 11 bases. The CDR3 is made up of 15 amino acids. V gave up 3 bases and J gave up 4 bases; unmatched junction bases: 4. Per germline, CDR1 SGDLS and CDR2 YYNGEE. The CDR3 region is CASSEVAGGADTQYF. CDR3 DNA sequence: TGTGCCAGCAGCGAAGTAGCGGGGGGGGCAGATACGCAGTATTTT. The full variable domain, with the rest looked up from reference TRBV9 and TRBJ2-3, is DSGVTQTPKHLITATGQRVTLRCSPRSGDLSVYWYQQSLDQGLQFLIQYYNGEERAKGNILERFSAQQFPDLHSELNLSSLELGDSALYFCASSEVAGGADTQYFGPGTRLTVL.

This clone appeared many times. The chain joins TRBV6-2 or TRBV6-3 to TRBJ2-1; TRBD2 might be the D (5 bases). Germline-derived CDR1 and CDR2 are MNHEY and SVGEGT. CDR3 size: 15 residues. V was pared by 5 bases and J by 5 bases, with 16 bases between. CDR3 region: CASSPLLTRDNEQFF. The CDR3 nucleotides read TGTGCCAGCAGTCCCCTCCTCACTAGAGACAATGAGCAGTTCTTC.

This chain joins TRBV19 and TRBJ2-5, with 7 bases matching TRBD1. CDR1 and CDR2 (germline): LNHDA, SQIVND (reference sequence). Trimming removed 4 bases from V and 8 bases from J; junction bases left unmatched: 16. The CDR3 length is 16 residues. The CDR3 DNA reads TGTGCCAGTAGTACCTATCCCGGGACAGCGAAGAGAACCCAGTACTTC. It specifies CASSTYPGTAKRTQYF.

The sample holds a few counts of this clone. CDR3 region: CASSVGDTGELFF. CDR3 sequence (DNA): TGTGCCAGCAGCGTAGGAGACACCGGGGAGCTGTTTTTT. The chain couples TRBV9 to TRBJ2-2; D gene ambiguous. The germline gives CDR1 SGDLS, CDR2 YYNGEE. This CDR3 spans 13 amino acids. The V end lost 0 bases, the J end lost 3 bases, and 3 bases lay between the germline ends.

The J gene is TRBJ2-3, the V gene TRBV10-3; 9 bases map to TRBD2. The CDR3 length is 13 residues. Germline CDR1 ENHRY, CDR2 SYGVKD. J was trimmed by 4 bases and V by 10 bases; bases with no gene match: 6. The CDR3 spells CATEREASDTQYF. For the CDR3, the DNA is TGTGCCACAGAGCGGGAGGCTTCAGATACGCAGTATTTT.

This clone was seen just once. Here the CDR3 reads CASSQDLDRVTGELFF. DNA of the CDR3: TGTGCCAGCAGCCAAGATTTGGACAGGGTCACCGGGGAGCTGTTTTTT. V gene TRBV4-2 combines with J gene TRBJ2-2, with 8 bases that match TRBD1. V lost 0 bases to trimming and J lost 4 bases; unmatched junction nucleotides: 4. Looked up from germline, CDR1 is LGHNA and CDR2 is YNFKEQ. This CDR3 is built from 16 residues.

The chain combines TRBV12-3 or TRBV12-4 with TRBJ1-5; D is unclear. CDR3 length equals 13 residues. V gave up 6 bases and J gave up 2 bases, with 8 bases separating them. CDR3 in DNA: TGTGCCAGCAGCCCGACACGCAATCAGCCCCAGCATTTT. It is translated as CASSPTRNQPQHF.

The chain is built from TRBV12-5 and TRBJ2-2; perhaps TRBD2 as D (6 bases). Trimming took off 1 base at V and 6 bases at J, with 9 bases between the two ends. This CDR3 is 14 amino acids long. The germline V gene has CDR1 LGHNT and CDR2 FRNRAP. CDR3: CASGLGRDSGELFF. DNA for the CDR3: TGTGCTAGTGGTTTGGGACGGGACTCCGGGGAGCTGTTTTTT. Variable domain in full (rest from reference TRBV12-5 and TRBJ2-2): DARVTQTPRHKVTEMGQEVTMRCQPILGHNTVFWYRQTMMQGLELLAYFRNRAPLDDSGMPKDRFSAEMPDATLATLKIQPSEPRDSAVYFCASGLGRDSGELFFGEGSRLTVL.

The table lists this clone with a few counts. The rearrangement joins TRBV30 to TRBJ2-2; no definite D call. The CDR3 has 13 amino acids. V was pared by 5 bases and J by 0 bases, with 7 bases between. Per the germline V gene, CDR1 is GTSNPN and CDR2 is SVGIG (reference sequence). The CDR3 sequence: CAWDFANTGELFF. In nucleotides, the CDR3 is TGTGCCTGGGACTTCGCGAACACCGGGGAGCTGTTTTTT.

V usage is TRBV28 and J usage is TRBJ1-3; 7 bases are a match to TRBD1. Per germline, CDR1 MDHEN and CDR2 SYDVKM. V shed 5 bases, J shed 0 bases, and the junction held 13 bases outside the gene matches. The CDR3 has 18 residues. CDR3 residues: CASSPSGTVRSSGNTIYF. The CDR3, as DNA: TGTGCCAGCAGTCCCTCCGGGACAGTGCGCTCCTCTGGAAACACCATATATTTT.

The chain recombines TRBV29-1 with TRBJ1-2; D might be TRBD1 (5 bases). The CDR3 has 13 amino acids. V dropped 4 bases and J dropped 0 bases, with 9 bases sitting between them. Germline V gene sequence: CDR1 SQVTM, CDR2 ANQGSEA. CDR3 DNA: TGCAGCGTTGGGGGCGGCACTAACTATGGCTACACCTTC. Protein product: CSVGGGTNYGYTF.

This sequence joins TRBV5-1 and TRBJ1-4; D gene unclear. Germline assignment: CDR1 SGHRS and CDR2 YFSETQ. V gave up 5 bases and J gave up 1 base, with 9 bases separating them. The CDR3 is 14 amino acids. As DNA, the CDR3 is TGCGCCAGCAGTCTCTCAGGAACTAATGAAAAACTGTTTTTT. It encodes CASSLSGTNEKLFF. The variable domain in full, completed from reference TRBV5-1 and TRBJ1-4, reads KAGVTQTPRYLIKTRGQQVTLSCSPISGHRSVSWYQQTPGQGLQFLFEYFSETQRNKGNFPGRFSGRQFSNSRSEMNVSTLELGDSALYLCASSLSGTNEKLFFGSGTQLSVL.

In its sample, this clone was seen once. This chain uses TRBV4-1 with TRBJ1-6; D is unclear. The ends were cut back, 0 bases at V and 0 bases at J, with 6 bases in the middle. The CDR3 contains 16 residues. Germline V CDR1 and CDR2: MGHRA, YSYEKL. This chain's CDR3 is CASSQEEFSYNSPLHF. CDR3 bases: TGCGCCAGCAGCCAAGAAGAGTTCTCCTATAATTCACCCCTCCACTTT.

The rearrangement uses TRBV10-3 and TRBJ2-3, with 7 bases lining up with TRBD1. This CDR3 has 14 residues. Losses at the gene ends were 6 bases for V and 2 bases for J; bases not matched to a gene: 5. Germline V gives CDR1 ENHRY, CDR2 SYGVKD. CDR3 protein: CAIRETGYTDTQYF. The CDR3 DNA sequence: TGTGCCATCAGGGAGACAGGGTACACAGATACGCAGTATTTT.

This chain links TRBV3-1 (or the pseudogene TRBV3-2) with TRBJ1-4; D call uncertain. CDR1 is LGHDT, CDR2 YNNKEL, per germline (reference sequence). The CDR3 runs to 14 residues. V lost 4 bases to trimming and J lost 0 bases, with 6 bases between them. CDR3 protein: CASSPQTTNEKLFF. The CDR3 bases are TGTGCCAGCAGCCCACAGACAACTAATGAAAAACTGTTTTTT.

The chain uses TRBV5-4 and TRBJ1-1, with 8 nucleotides matching TRBD1. V gave up 5 bases and J gave up 1 base; unmatched junction bases: 4. The CDR3 runs to 14 residues. Germline CDR1 is SGHNT and CDR2 is YYREEE (reference sequence). The CDR3 here is CASSVDRANTEAFF. The DNA of the CDR3 is TGTGCCAGCAGTGTGGACAGGGCGAACACTGAAGCTTTCTTT.